Below, 28 T cell receptor beta chains from the same sample are listed, as sequenced in a study of blood T cells in healthy people across ages. It was with a sample-barcoded 5' primer and a J-beta primer mix that a second PCR of roughly 7 to 12 cycles was run. TCRdb analysed the 5' RACE reads with MiXCR anew, one entry per CDR3 protein. The table includes about 1.8 million distinct CDR3 sequences, around 48% detected once. Sequenced material: blood. These receptors were collected from a woman aged 40 to 50 in good health.

V usage is TRBV25-1 and J usage is TRBJ2-4, with 7 bases identical to TRBD2. The J call may be wrong; the DNA end is better matched by TRBJ2-5. There are 14 residues in the CDR3. Germline V gene sequence: CDR1 MGHDK, CDR2 SYGVNS. The CDR3 spells CASSESSGRETQYF. In DNA form, the CDR3 reads TGTGCCAGCAGTGAATCTAGCGGTCGAGAGACCCAGTACTTC.

J is TRBJ1-2 and V is TRBV4-1; TRBD1 matches at 7 bases. Germline loops: CDR1 MGHRA, CDR2 YSYEKL. CDR3 length: 15 amino acids. With V trimmed by 0 bases and J by 5 bases, 6 bases remained unmatched. The CDR3 reads CASSQDPGQQYGYTF. The CDR3 DNA reads TGCGCCAGCAGCCAAGATCCGGGACAGCAGTATGGCTACACCTTC.

This clonotype was seen only a few times. The chain employs TRBV14 and TRBJ2-1; weak D call: TRBD2 (5 bases). The CDR3 has 16 amino acids. CDR1 is SGHDN and CDR2 is FVKESK in the germline V gene. V shed 3 bases and J shed 2 bases, with 14 bases lying between them. CDR3 DNA: TGTGCCAGCAGCCAGAAAGGCGGGTTGCCCTACAATGAGCAGTTCTTC. This codes for CASSQKGGLPYNEQFF.

The V and J genes are TRBV9 and TRBJ2-1; tentative D call: TRBD2 (6 bases). Per germline, CDR1 SGDLS and CDR2 YYNGEE. There are 14 residues in the CDR3. Deletions cut 0 bases from V and 9 bases from J, with 13 bases between. CDR3 in amino acids: CASSVVAGTAEQFF. The DNA of the CDR3 is TGTGCCAGCAGCGTAGTTGCGGGGACTGCTGAGCAGTTCTTC. The whole variable domain, filled in from reference TRBV9 and TRBJ2-1, reads DSGVTQTPKHLITATGQRVTLRCSPRSGDLSVYWYQQSLDQGLQFLIQYYNGEERAKGNILERFSAQQFPDLHSELNLSSLELGDSALYFCASSVVAGTAEQFFGPGTRLTVL.

This clonotype came up once. The chain is built from TRBV7-9 and TRBJ2-5, with 9 bases lining up with TRBD1. This CDR3 is 14 amino acids long. The V and J ends lost 6 bases and 3 bases, in that order; junction bases with no gene match: 5. Germline CDR1 is SEHNR and CDR2 is FQNEAQ (reference sequence). The chain's CDR3 is CASRNTGGEETQYF. The CDR3 region has the DNA TGTGCCAGCAGGAACACAGGGGGCGAAGAGACCCAGTACTTC.

The rearrangement uses TRBV5-1 and TRBJ2-6; possibly TRBD1 or TRBD2 for D (5 bases each). The V gene's germline CDR1 is SGHRS and CDR2 YFSETQ. Trimming removed 2 bases from V and 1 base from J, with 16 bases in between. The CDR3 totals 18 residues. The CDR3 sequence is CASSFKRDGKSGANVLTF. CDR3 DNA sequence: TGCGCCAGCAGCTTCAAGAGGGACGGAAAATCTGGGGCCAACGTCCTGACTTTC.

This clonotype came up a few times. J is TRBJ2-3 and V is TRBV7-2; D gene unclear. The V gene lost 2 bases and the J gene lost 0 bases, with 12 bases spanning the gap. Germline V gene data show CDR1 as SGHTA and CDR2 as FQGNSA. This CDR3 region has 16 residues. The CDR3 sequence is CASSLMRGSSTDTQYF. CDR3 DNA: TGTGCCAGCAGCTTAATGCGAGGTTCTAGCACAGATACGCAGTATTTT.

V usage is TRBV7-2 and J usage is TRBJ2-5, with TRBD2 matching 9 bases. Germline values: CDR1 SGHTA, CDR2 FQGNSA. This CDR3 spans 14 amino acids. J was trimmed by 11 bases and V by 5 bases; bases with no gene match: 12. The CDR3 DNA reads as TGTGCCAGCAGCCCCCGACTAGCGGCAGTAGAGCAGTACTTC. It yields the protein CASSPRLAAVEQYF.

The V and J genes are TRBV7-9 and TRBJ1-2; D remains unclear. Trimming cost V 5 bases and J 3 bases, with 7 bases left between them. Germline V gene sequence: CDR1 SEHNR, CDR2 FQNEAQ (reference sequence). This CDR3 has 12 amino acids. The CDR3 DNA follows: TGTGCCAGCAGCCTTAAGCACTATGGCTACACCTTC. Translating it yields CASSLKHYGYTF.

J is TRBJ1-2 and V is TRBV27; maybe TRBD1 (5 bases). In germline, CDR1 is MNHEY, CDR2 SMNVEV (reference sequence). There are 17 residues in the CDR3. Trimming removed 6 bases at V and 0 bases at J, with 20 bases between. The CDR3 is CASRPWEGLPANYGYTF. The CDR3 region has the DNA TGTGCCAGCAGACCCTGGGAGGGGTTACCAGCTAACTATGGCTACACCTTC.

The rearrangement uses TRBV6-5 and TRBJ1-5; D might be TRBD1 (5 bases). The CDR3 consists of 15 residues. Trimming cost V 4 bases and J 6 bases, with 16 bases left between them. Germline V gene data show CDR1 as MNHEY and CDR2 as SVGAGI. This CDR3 reads CASSWDSTPGQPQHF. CDR3 nucleotides: TGTGCCAGCAGTTGGGACTCCACGCCGGGTCAGCCCCAGCATTTT.

This clonotype was detected only a few times. This sequence joins TRBV7-2 and TRBJ2-5; 9 positions match TRBD2. In germline, CDR1 is SGHTA, CDR2 FQGNSA. The CDR3 is made up of 14 amino acids. Losses at the gene ends were 5 bases for V and 5 bases for J; bases not matched to a gene: 6. The CDR3 DNA reads as TGTGCCAGCAGCATCGGGACTAGCTCGGAGACCCAGTACTTC. This encodes CASSIGTSSETQYF.

The chain links TRBV6-5 to TRBJ1-2; TRBD1 is a possible D gene (6 bases). Germline V gene sequence: CDR1 MNHEY, CDR2 SVGAGI. The CDR3 is 15 amino acids. V was cut by 5 bases and J by 0 bases, with 13 bases left in between. CDR3 loop: CASSLQGVANYGYTF. The DNA of the CDR3 is TGTGCCAGCAGTCTACAGGGAGTAGCTAACTATGGCTACACCTTC.

The chain is built from TRBV4-3 and TRBJ2-7; D gene ambiguous. The CDR3 loop spans 15 amino acids. The V gene lost 0 bases and the J gene lost 2 bases, with 11 bases spanning the gap. Germline V gene data show CDR1 as LGHNA and CDR2 as YSLEER. The CDR3 coding sequence is TGCGCCAGCAGCCAAGAAGTTGGTTTTCCCTACGAGCAGTACTTC. Translating gives CASSQEVGFPYEQYF.

This chain uses TRBV20-1 with TRBJ2-3; TRBD2 is a possible D gene (7 bases). Germline V gives CDR1 DFQATT, CDR2 SNEGSKA (reference sequence). The CDR3 is made up of 15 amino acids. V lost 4 bases and J lost 6, with 20 bases in between. The CDR3 region is CSANQGLAAADTQYF. DNA of the CDR3: TGCAGTGCTAATCAGGGGCTAGCGGCCGCGGATACGCAGTATTTT.

The chain recombines TRBV6-2 or TRBV6-3 with TRBJ1-6, with a tentative D call TRBD1 (5 bases). Germline values: CDR1 MNHEY, CDR2 SVGEGT. The V gene lost 6 bases and the J gene lost 4 bases, with 13 bases spanning the gap. The CDR3 extends over 15 amino acids. The DNA of the CDR3 is TGTGCCAGCAGAGAAGGGACGGAATATAATTCACCCCTCCACTTT. This sequence encodes CASREGTEYNSPLHF.

The chain has TRBV28 and TRBJ1-1; no definite D call. V dropped 4 bases and J dropped 10 bases, with 16 bases sitting between them. This CDR3 comprises 13 residues. CDR1 is MDHEN, CDR2 SYDVKM, per germline. The CDR3 region has the DNA TGTGCCAGCAGTTCCCAGGACCACGGCGGAGCTTTCTTT. Translated: CASSSQDHGGAFF. The complete variable domain, with remaining parts taken from reference TRBV28 and TRBJ1-1, reads DVKVTQSSRYLVKRTGEKVFLECVQDMDHENMFWYRQDPGLGLRLIYFSYDVKMKEKGDIPEGYSVSREKKERFSLILESASTNQTSMYLCASSSQDHGGAFFGQGTRLTVV.

This sequence joins TRBV12-5 and TRBJ1-1; TRBD1 agrees at 8 bases. V gave up 6 bases and J gave up 6 bases; unmatched junction bases: 18. The germline V gene encodes CDR1 LGHNT and CDR2 FRNRAP. CDR3 size: 17 residues. The DNA of the CDR3 is TGTGCTAGTGGAAAAGAAACAGGGGGAGATAGGGTTCCTGAAGCTTTCTTT. Protein product: CASGKETGGDRVPEAFF.

The chain recombines TRBV4-2 with TRBJ2-6, with 9 bases matching TRBD1. After removal of 2 bases from V and 0 bases from J, the junction contained 2 bases not matched to a gene. The CDR3 spans 17 residues. CDR1 LGHNA and CDR2 YNFKEQ come from the germline V gene. CDR3 DNA: TGTGCCAGCAGCCAATGGGACAGGGTCTCTGGGGCCAACGTCCTGACTTTC. This encodes CASSQWDRVSGANVLTF.

V is TRBV28 and J is TRBJ1-2; D is ambiguous. V dropped 5 bases and J dropped 3 bases, with 16 bases sitting between them. Germline CDR1 reads MDHEN; CDR2 reads SYDVKM. The CDR3 length is 15 residues. The DNA of the CDR3 is TGTGCCAGCAGTCCGGGCCCTCGACCTTACTATGGCTACACCTTC. Translating it yields CASSPGPRPYYGYTF.

The V call is TRBV10-3, the J call TRBJ1-4; D unresolved. V was trimmed by 4 bases and J by 8 bases, leaving 11 bases between them. The germline V gene encodes CDR1 ENHRY and CDR2 SYGVKD. The length of the CDR3 is 13 residues. CDR3: CAISASGWEKLFF. Here the CDR3 DNA reads TGTGCCATCAGTGCGAGTGGCTGGGAAAAACTGTTTTTT.

This clonotype has a handful of counts. The chain has TRBV4-2 and TRBJ2-1; 14 bases align to TRBD2. The CDR3 has 16 amino acids. The J segment lost 8 bases and the V segment lost 4 bases, leaving 7 bases of the junction unmatched. Germline V gene data show CDR1 as LGHNA and CDR2 as YNFKEQ. DNA of the CDR3: TGTGCCAGCAGCCGGGGACTAGCGGGGGCTCGGGATGAGCAGTTCTTC. Residues: CASSRGLAGARDEQFF.

This clonotype was observed a handful of times. The chain uses TRBV6-2 or TRBV6-3 and TRBJ2-4, with D possibly being TRBD1 (7 bases). Germline V gene data show CDR1 as MNHEY and CDR2 as SVGEGT. Trimming stripped 5 bases from V and 13 bases from J, with 15 bases between. The CDR3 has 12 residues. The CDR3: CASSQPGGKQYF. The CDR3 DNA follows: TGTGCCAGCAGTCAACCAGGGGGGAAGCAGTACTTC.

This clonotype came up a few times. CDR3 coding DNA: TGTGCCAGCAGTAGGATTCAGGGAAACTATGGCTACACCTTC. Residues: CASSRIQGNYGYTF. The chain joins TRBV27 to TRBJ1-2, with D possibly TRBD1 on 5 matching bases. The V gene lost 5 bases and the J gene lost 2 bases, with 12 bases spanning the gap. CDR3 length: 14 amino acids. From germline, CDR1 is MNHEY and CDR2 SMNVEV (reference sequence).

This clonotype has a handful of counts. The V call is TRBV12-3 or TRBV12-4, the J call TRBJ1-6; possible D gene TRBD1, 5 bases. This CDR3 is 15 amino acids long. V lost 3 bases and J lost 7, with 13 bases in between. The CDR3 reads CASSLGQRGNSPLHF. The CDR3 coding sequence is TGTGCCAGCAGTTTGGGGCAGCGAGGAAATTCACCCCTCCACTTT.

The gene calls are TRBV7-9 and TRBJ2-5; D possibly corresponds to TRBD2 (6 bases). The CDR3 has 14 amino acids. Trimming removed 4 bases at V and 4 bases at J, with 13 bases between. Germline V lookup: CDR1 SEHNR, CDR2 FQNEAQ (reference sequence). CDR3 in DNA: TGTGCCAGCAGCTACGCGGGATTGGGAGAGACCCAGTACTTC. As protein: CASSYAGLGETQYF.

This rearrangement joins TRBV24-1 to TRBJ2-6; D is unresolved. This CDR3 is built from 17 residues. Trimming cost V 4 bases and J 0 bases, with 12 bases left between them. CDR1 and CDR2 from the germline V gene are KGHDR and SFDVKD. The CDR3 loop reads CATSDSDGHSGANVLTF. DNA of the CDR3: TGTGCCACCAGTGACTCGGACGGCCACTCTGGGGCCAACGTCCTGACTTTC.

V and J are TRBV5-1 and TRBJ1-2, with a weak D call TRBD1 (6 bases). The CDR3 has 14 amino acids. Germline CDR1 reads SGHRS; CDR2 reads YFSETQ. The V end was cut by 2 bases, the J end by 5 bases, with 13 bases between. The CDR3 protein is CASSFPDSIYGYTF. The CDR3 bases are TGCGCCAGCAGCTTCCCGGACAGCATTTATGGCTACACCTTC.